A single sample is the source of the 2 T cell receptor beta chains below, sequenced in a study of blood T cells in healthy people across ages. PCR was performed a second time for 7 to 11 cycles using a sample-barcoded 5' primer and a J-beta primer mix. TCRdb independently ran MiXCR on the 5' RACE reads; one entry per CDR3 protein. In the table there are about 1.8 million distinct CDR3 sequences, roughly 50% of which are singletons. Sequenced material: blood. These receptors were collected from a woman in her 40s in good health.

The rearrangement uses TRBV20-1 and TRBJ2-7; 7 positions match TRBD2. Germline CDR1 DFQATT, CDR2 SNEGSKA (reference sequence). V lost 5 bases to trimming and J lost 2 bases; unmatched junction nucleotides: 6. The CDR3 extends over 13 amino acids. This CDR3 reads CSAASSGTYEQYF. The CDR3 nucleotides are TGCAGTGCTGCGTCTAGCGGAACCTACGAGCAGTACTTC.

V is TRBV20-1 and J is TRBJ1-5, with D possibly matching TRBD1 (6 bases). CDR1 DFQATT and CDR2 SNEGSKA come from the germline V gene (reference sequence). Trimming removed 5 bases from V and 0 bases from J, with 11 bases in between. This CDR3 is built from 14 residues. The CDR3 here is CSAPGQFSNQPQHF. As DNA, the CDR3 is TGCAGTGCTCCTGGACAGTTTAGCAATCAGCCCCAGCATTTT.